Each of the 2 T cell receptor beta chains below was sequenced from the same sample in a study of CD8 T cells in ankylosing spondylitis. One entry per CDR3 protein results from TCRdb running MiXCR on the 5' RACE reads. The sample yields some 130,000 distinct CDR3 sequences, 9.5% to 12% seen once. Sequencing used blood, either unsorted or a sorted T cell fraction (not recorded which). The receptors derive from a female donor with ankylosing spondylitis or in good health (not recorded which).

This clonotype was seen many times. The rearrangement uses TRBV2 and TRBJ1-2; D remains ambiguous. Per germline, CDR1 SNHLY and CDR2 FYNNEI. The CDR3 runs 12 residues. The germline V and J ends were trimmed by 7 bases and 8 bases, with 14 bases remaining between them. The CDR3 nucleotides are TGTGCCAGCACGATGTGGGCCGAGGGCTACACCTTC. This gives the protein CASTMWAEGYTF.

As regards this clonotype: This sequence may be a read error, since a much larger clone differs from it by one base. The chain joins TRBV7-9 to TRBJ2-5; D is unclear. Trimming took off 2 bases at V and 4 bases at J, with 5 bases between the two ends. Per germline, CDR1 SEHNR and CDR2 FQNEAQ (reference sequence). This CDR3 has 12 amino acids. In nucleotides, the CDR3 is TGTGCCAGCAGCTTACAGACAGAGACCCAGTACTTC. Protein product: CASSLQTETQYF.